The present TCR beta chain was sequenced within a study of T-cell memory formation after mild COVID-19 (dated by TCRdb to the early 2020s). The study in broad terms: TCR sequence clusters from the two donors were largely donor specific. Two young, previously healthy adult volunteers made up the cohort, one male and one female. In two donors, T-cell clones that expanded and contracted after mild COVID-19 were followed by sequencing TCRalpha and TCRbeta repertoires longitudinally. General conclusions and limits of the study: Only a couple of mild cases were covered by the study, and larger cohorts that include severe cases with pre-infection samples were considered necessary. Contracting CD4+ clones appeared mostly in the CM and EM memory subsets, whereas CD8+ clones were enriched in EMRA. Some responding clones were detected in pre-infection memory, which suggested that pre-existing cross-reactive memory T cells had joined the SARS-CoV-2 response. From day 15 to 85, contracting clones showed balanced CD4/CD8 phenotypes, whereas a second wave of clones that expanded from day 15 to 37 leaned towards CD4+. SARS-CoV-2 specificity of the second-wave clones peaking on day 37 was not confirmed.

Ficoll-Paque density gradient centrifugation was used to isolate PBMCs. V drops 4 bases and J drops 1 base, leaving 7 bases in between. CDR1 is given as SQVTM and CDR2 as ANQGSEA, both from the germline V gene. The CDR3, cysteine through phenylalanine, is 12 amino acids long. Left in the record is the CDR3 DNA by itself, 36 bases read in frame from the first base. The instrument was an Illumina NovaSeq 6000. TCRalpha and TCRbeta cDNA libraries were constructed by 5'RACE with constant-segment primers, with sample barcodes and unique molecular identifiers being introduced. Trizol reagent was used to extract RNA from every sample. Amplification of the libraries took two PCR steps, and the second step added a second sample barcode plus Illumina TruSeq adapters. Libraries were sequenced on an Illumina NovaSeq with 2 x 150 bp paired-end reads. The paper's data handling went like this. Reads were demultiplexed and collapsed into UMI-guided consensus sequences with migec v1.2.7. Using mixcr v2.1.11, UMI consensuses were aligned to TRA and TRB V and J templates and then assembled into clonotypes. A clonotype was counted as expanded or contracted only if both edgeR and NoisET called the change significant, with noise models trained on biological replicates. For edgeR calls, a false discovery rate-adjusted p below 0.01 and a log2 fold-change threshold of 1 were applied. As an exploratory analysis of dynamics, max-normalized trajectories of the 1000 most abundant clonotypes were examined with PCA combined with hierarchical clustering. Separately sequenced CD4+ and CD8+ repertoires were used to assign the CD4 or CD8 phenotype of responding clones. TCRdb ran its own pipeline on the public reads, namely fastp trimming at Q25 and MiXCR clone calling, and kept in-frame beta chains. Each entry merges the rows of one CDR3 protein and shows their most common DNA and genes. These V and J calls originate from TCRdb's pipeline instead of the authors' own analysis. The sample table records about 350,000 distinct CDR3 sequences; approximately 13% of these occur just once. Jointly, the top ten make up about 24% of the sample.

Concerning this clonotype: Its cognate antigen has yet to be identified. No quality values exist for individual bases; no much larger clone is one base distant.

The rearrangement joined TRBV29-1 to TRBJ2-5, with the D segment identity uncertain. This clonotype originated in a man younger than 35 who had mild COVID-19 (a few samples of this study predate the infection). The sample titles of this study are shuffled in the database, so cell type and time point are left out; the donor was told from shared clones. Sequencing was performed on PBMCs or a T cell subset sorted from them (not recorded which). The DNA sequence is TGCAGCGTTGCGGCAGCCCAAGAGACCCAGTACTTC. It translates to CSVAAAQETQYF.